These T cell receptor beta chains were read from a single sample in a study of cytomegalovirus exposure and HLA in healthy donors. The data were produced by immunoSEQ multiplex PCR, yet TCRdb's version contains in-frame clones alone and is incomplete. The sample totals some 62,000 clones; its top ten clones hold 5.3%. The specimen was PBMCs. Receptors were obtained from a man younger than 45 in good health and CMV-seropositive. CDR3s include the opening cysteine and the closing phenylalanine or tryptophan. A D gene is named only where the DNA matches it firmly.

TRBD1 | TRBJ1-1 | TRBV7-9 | TGTGCCAGCAGCTACAGACAGGGCACTGAAGCTTTCTTT | CASSYRQGTEAFF
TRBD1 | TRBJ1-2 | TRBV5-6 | TGTGCCAGCAGCCTTCGACAGGGGGATGGCTACACCTTC | CASSLRQGDGYTF
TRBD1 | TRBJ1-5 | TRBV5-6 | TGTGCCAGCAGCTCACGGACAGGACAAGATCAGCCCCAGCATTTT | CASSSRTGQDQPQHF
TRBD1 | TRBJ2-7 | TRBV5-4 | TGTGCCAGTACGTTGAACAGGGGACGGGGCGAGCAGTACTTC | CASTLNRGRGEQYF
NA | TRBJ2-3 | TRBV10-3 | TGTGCCATCAGCCCTGGGAGTACCGCTAGCACAGATACGCAGTATTTT | CAISPGSTASTDTQYF
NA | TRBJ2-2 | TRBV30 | TGTGCCTACAAAAGTGAGGACACCGGGGAGCTGTTTTTT | CAYKSEDTGELFF
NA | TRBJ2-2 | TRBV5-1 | TGCGCCAGCAGCTTGGGCGGGGTTACCGGGGAGCTGTTTTTT | CASSLGGVTGELFF
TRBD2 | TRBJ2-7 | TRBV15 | TGTGCCACCACCCTGGGGACTAGCGCGCAGGTGTACGAGCAGTACTTC | CATTLGTSAQVYEQYF
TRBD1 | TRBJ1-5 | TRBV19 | TGTGCCAGTAGTATGGGCAGGGGGATCTATAGCAATCAGCCCCAGCATTTT | CASSMGRGIYSNQPQHF
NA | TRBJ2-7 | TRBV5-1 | TGCGCCAGCAGCTTGGGGTACTCTGCCTACGAGCAGTACTTC | CASSLGYSAYEQYF
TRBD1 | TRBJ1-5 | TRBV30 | TGTGCCTGGAGTGTAGGGGGCTTATTTCAGCCCCAGCATTTT | CAWSVGGLFQPQHF
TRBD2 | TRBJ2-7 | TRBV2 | TGTGCCAGCAGCCCCGGGACTAGCGGGAGGTACGAGCAGTACTTC | CASSPGTSGRYEQYF
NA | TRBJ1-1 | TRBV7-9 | TGTGCCAGCAGCTCTCGACTCGACACTGAAGCTTTCTTT | CASSSRLDTEAFF
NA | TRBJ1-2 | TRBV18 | TGTGCCAGCTCACCCCAGGGGACGGCCGTCTATGGCTACACCTTC | CASSPQGTAVYGYTF
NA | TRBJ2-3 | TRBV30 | TGTGCCTGGAGTGGCGGCGTGACAGATACGCAGTATTTT | CAWSGGVTDTQYF
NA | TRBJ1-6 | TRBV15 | TGTGCCACCAGCAGAGTAGGGACAACCTATAATTCACCCCTCCACTTT | CATSRVGTTYNSPLHF
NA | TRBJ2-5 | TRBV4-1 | TGCGCCAGAAGCCAAAGAGGGACCCAGTACTTC | CARSQRGTQYF
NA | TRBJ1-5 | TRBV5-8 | TGTGCCAGCAGCTTGGTGGCAGGGGTGGGCAATCAGCCCCAGCATTTT | CASSLVAGVGNQPQHF
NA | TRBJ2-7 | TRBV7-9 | TGTGCCAGCAGCCCCGGGACATCCTACGAGCAGTACTTC | CASSPGTSYEQYF
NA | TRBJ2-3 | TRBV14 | TGTGCCAGCAGCCACGCAGATACGCAGTATTTT | CASSHADTQYF
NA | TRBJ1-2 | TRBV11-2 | TGTGCCAGCAGCTTAGCGGATGGCTACACCTTC | CASSLADGYTF
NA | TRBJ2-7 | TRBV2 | TGTGCCAGCAGTGACCGACAGCCCTACGAGCAGTACTTC | CASSDRQPYEQYF
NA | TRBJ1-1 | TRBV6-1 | TGTGCCAGCAGTGAACGGGAGAACACTGAAGCTTTCTTT | CASSERENTEAFF
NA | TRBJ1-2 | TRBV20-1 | TGCAGTGCTAGAGAGGGGCCCGGCTACACCTTC | CSAREGPGYTF
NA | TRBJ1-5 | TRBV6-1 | TGTGCCAGCCGGGGACCCCAGCATTTT | CASRGPQHF
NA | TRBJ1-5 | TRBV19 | TGTGCCAGTAGGGTACAGGGCCGCAATCAGCCCCAGCATTTT | CASRVQGRNQPQHF
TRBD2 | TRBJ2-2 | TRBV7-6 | TGTGCCAGCAGCTCAGCGGGCGGCGGGAGGAGCACCGGGGAGCTGTTTTTT | CASSSAGGGRSTGELFF
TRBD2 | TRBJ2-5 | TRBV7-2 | TGTGCCAGCAGCTTAGCCCCACTAGCGGGAGGCGAGACCCAGTACTTC | CASSLAPLAGGETQYF
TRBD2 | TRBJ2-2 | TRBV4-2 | TGTGCCAGCAGCCAAGACCTAGCGGGGGCCACCGGGGAGCTGTTTTTT | CASSQDLAGATGELFF